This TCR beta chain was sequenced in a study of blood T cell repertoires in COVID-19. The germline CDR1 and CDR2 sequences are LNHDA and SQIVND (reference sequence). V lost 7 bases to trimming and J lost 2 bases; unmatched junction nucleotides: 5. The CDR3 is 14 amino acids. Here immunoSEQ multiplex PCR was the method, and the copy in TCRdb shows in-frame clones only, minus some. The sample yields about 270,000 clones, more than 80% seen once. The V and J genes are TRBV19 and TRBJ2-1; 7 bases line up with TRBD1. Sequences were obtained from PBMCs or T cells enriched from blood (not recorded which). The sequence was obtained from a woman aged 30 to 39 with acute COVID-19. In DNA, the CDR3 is TGTGCCAGTATGTCGAGGGGGCCCTACAATGAGCAGTTCTTC. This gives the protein CASMSRGPYNEQFF.